This TCR beta chain was documented in a study of blood T cells in healthy people across ages. V shed 2 bases and J 5 bases; nucleotides not matched to a gene: 4. CDR1 and CDR2 (germline): SGHRS, YFSETQ. The CDR3 spans 13 residues. Study-level results: A greater number of naive CD4+ cells and higher diversity distinguished long-lived donors from aged donors.

The use of a sample-barcoded 5' primer and a J-beta primer mix characterized a second PCR of roughly 6 to 11 cycles. MiXCR was run by TCRdb on the 5' RACE reads, yielding one entry per CDR3 protein. The table records about 730,000 distinct CDR3 sequences, 40% to 45% of them present only once. About this clonotype itself: The antigen is undetermined.

Sequencing used blood. This clonotype originated in a woman aged 55-75 years in good health. The rearrangement links TRBV5-1 to TRBJ2-7; 7 bases fit TRBD1. The CDR3 nucleotides read TGCGCCAGCAGCTTACAGGGGAGTGACGAGCAGTACTTC. Encoded protein: CASSLQGSDEQYF.